These 22 T cell receptor beta chains came from one sample sequenced in a study of T-cell memory formation after mild COVID-19. TCRdb fed the 5' RACE reads into MiXCR, producing one record per CDR3 protein. Of over 150,000 distinct CDR3 sequences in the sample, roughly 13% are singletons; the top ten hold 2.5% to 4%. The sample was PBMCs or a T cell subset sorted from them (not recorded which). These TCRs come from a man aged 18 to 35 who had mild COVID-19 (a few samples of this study predate the infection). Cell type and time point are not known.

This clonotype has just a few counts. Written as DNA, the CDR3 is TGCGCCAGCAGCTTGGAGGCTATCTTCAATGGCTACACCTTC. This codes for CASSLEAIFNGYTF. This chain links TRBV5-1 with TRBJ1-2; D not certain. The CDR3 is made up of 14 amino acids. Trimming shortened V by 0 bases and J by 6 bases, and 12 bases separated the two germline ends. From germline, CDR1 is SGHRS and CDR2 YFSETQ.

The V gene is TRBV20-1, the J gene TRBJ2-3, with D tentatively TRBD2 (5 bases). The ends were cut back, 1 base at V and 3 bases at J, with 8 bases in the middle. The CDR3 sequence is 13 residues long. The germline CDR1 and CDR2 sequences are DFQATT and SNEGSKA (reference sequence). CDR3 region: CSARVPGTDTQYF. CDR3 nucleotide sequence: TGCAGTGCTAGAGTCCCGGGGACAGATACGCAGTATTTT.

This clonotype was detected a few times. The rearrangement joins TRBV20-1 to TRBJ1-1; D is uncertain. CDR3 length equals 11 residues. Looked up from germline, CDR1 is DFQATT and CDR2 is SNEGSKA (reference sequence). V lost 6 bases to trimming and J lost 7 bases, with 12 bases between them. CDR3 sequence (DNA): TGCAGTGCCATCCGGGCCCTTGAAGCTTTCTTT. Its translation is CSAIRALEAFF.

The CDR3 DNA is TGTGCCAGTAGTACAGGGATGAACACTGAAGCTTTCTTT. It yields the protein CASSTGMNTEAFF. The chain uses TRBV19 and TRBJ1-1, with D perhaps matching TRBD1 (5 bases). The germline CDR1 and CDR2 sequences are LNHDA and SQIVND (reference sequence). V was shortened by 4 bases and J by 0 bases, with 6 bases between the two germline ends. CDR3 size: 13 residues.

This clonotype was observed a handful of times. V is TRBV5-1 and J is TRBJ2-5; D may be TRBD1 or TRBD2 (6 bases each). The germline V gene has CDR1 SGHRS and CDR2 YFSETQ. V gave up 6 bases and J gave up 2 bases, with 17 bases separating them. The CDR3 has 15 residues. This CDR3 reads CASMEGGNIQETQYF. CDR3 coding DNA: TGCGCCAGCATGGAGGGGGGCAACATACAAGAGACCCAGTACTTC.

V usage is TRBV5-1 and J usage is TRBJ1-1; D remains unclear. The CDR3 loop spans 12 amino acids. V was pared by 4 bases and J by 7 bases, with 11 bases between. The germline V gene has CDR1 SGHRS and CDR2 YFSETQ. CDR3 residues: CASSLDLDEAFF. CDR3 nucleotides: TGCGCCAGCAGCCTAGACCTTGATGAAGCTTTCTTT.

This clonotype appeared many times. The gene calls are TRBV6-5 and TRBJ2-3, with 11 bases matching TRBD2. The CDR3 totals 13 residues. The germline gives CDR1 MNHEY, CDR2 SVGAGI. The V gene end was trimmed by 9 bases and the J gene end by 3 bases; junction bases not matched to a gene: 2. CDR3 in DNA: TGTGCCAGTACTAGCGGGGGTACAGATACGCAGTATTTT. Its protein product is CASTSGGTDTQYF.

This chain connects TRBV7-2 to TRBJ1-5; D remains unclear. The germline V gene encodes CDR1 SGHTA and CDR2 FQGNSA. CDR3 size: 15 residues. With 5 bases removed from V and 0 bases from J, the gap between germline ends came to 11 bases. This CDR3 reads CASSLDDYSNQPQHF. Written as DNA, the CDR3 is TGTGCCAGCAGCCTCGACGATTATAGCAATCAGCCCCAGCATTTT.

This clonotype was observed a handful of times. The chain is built from TRBV2 and TRBJ1-2, with 11 nucleotides matching TRBD1. The CDR3 contains 14 residues. Germline V gene data show CDR1 as SNHLY and CDR2 as FYNNEI. The V segment lost 7 bases and the J segment 4 bases; nucleotides outside the gene matches: 5. The CDR3 bases are TGTGCCAGCATGCCGGGACAGGGGGGCTATGGCTACACCTTC. Translating gives CASMPGQGGYGYTF.

This clonotype was found a few times. The chain carries TRBV12-2 and TRBJ2-2; TRBD1, the table's D call, lacks a check against the DNA. TRBV12-2 is deemed a pseudogene. The CDR3 length is 16 residues. The CDR3, as DNA: TGTGCAAGTCGCTTAGGGGACAGGCGGAACACCGGGGAGCTGTTTTTT. Translated, it gives CASRLGDRRNTGELFF.

The chain combines TRBV4-1 with TRBJ1-4; no clear D gene. This CDR3 contains 14 residues. The germline V and J ends were trimmed by 0 bases and 4 bases, with 6 bases remaining between them. CDR1 and CDR2 from the germline V gene are MGHRA and YSYEKL. The CDR3 bases are TGCGCCAGCAGCCAAGATAGGAATAATGAAAAACTGTTTTTT. Translation: CASSQDRNNEKLFF.

The rearrangement links TRBV9 to TRBJ2-4; TRBD1 aligns across 12 bases. The CDR3 length is 16 residues. With 4 bases clipped from V and 6 bases from J, the junction kept 8 bases outside the gene matches. CDR1 is SGDLS and CDR2 is YYNGEE in the germline V gene. The DNA for the CDR3 is TGTGCCAGCAGCACGGGACAGGGGGCGATAGGAAACATTCAGTACTTC. Residues: CASSTGQGAIGNIQYF.

This clonotype was recorded a few times. V usage is TRBV25-1 and J usage is TRBJ1-2, with a possible D match to TRBD1 (5 bases). Trimming took off 6 bases at V and 4 bases at J, with 9 bases between the two ends. Germline-derived CDR1 and CDR2 are MGHDK and SYGVNS. The CDR3 sequence is 12 residues long. CDR3 protein: CASRGDSYGYTF. The CDR3 DNA follows: TGTGCCAGCAGGGGAGACAGCTATGGCTACACCTTC.

This clonotype was seen more than once but under ten times. Here the CDR3 reads CASSLAGGDPWNEQYV. The DNA for the CDR3 is TGCGCCAGCAGCTTGGCCGGCGGGGACCCTTGGAACGAGCAGTACGTC. The genes are TRBV5-1 and TRBJ2-7; possibly TRBD2 for D (6 bases). Germline-derived CDR1 and CDR2 are SGHRS and YFSETQ. The V end was cut by 0 bases, the J end by 5 bases, with 18 bases between. The CDR3 spans 16 residues.

This clonotype has more than one count but fewer than ten. This sequence joins TRBV7-9 and TRBJ2-3, with TRBD2 matching 10 bases. The CDR3 totals 17 residues. With 6 bases clipped from V and 0 bases from J, the junction kept 9 bases outside the gene matches. CDR1 is SEHNR, CDR2 FQNEAQ, per germline (reference sequence). The CDR3 sequence: CASRSSGGPTSTDTQYF. DNA for the CDR3: TGTGCCAGCAGATCTAGCGGGGGACCAACTAGCACAGATACGCAGTATTTT.

The chain combines TRBV7-3 with TRBJ1-1; 7 positions match TRBD1. The V and J ends lost 5 bases and 0 bases, in that order; junction bases with no gene match: 6. This CDR3 region has 15 residues. The germline V gene encodes CDR1 SGHTA and CDR2 FQGTGA. The CDR3 here is CASSPVGGMNTEAFF. In DNA, the CDR3 is TGTGCCAGCAGCCCGGTAGGGGGCATGAACACTGAAGCTTTCTTT.

This clonotype turned up a few times. The V call is TRBV20-1, the J call TRBJ2-5, with D maybe TRBD2 (6 bases). The germline gives CDR1 DFQATT, CDR2 SNEGSKA (reference sequence). Trimming shortened V by 5 bases and J by 7 bases, and 20 bases separated the two germline ends. The length of the CDR3 is 14 residues. The CDR3 is CSAPSPGGLGTQYF. CDR3 coding DNA: TGCAGTGCTCCGAGCCCCGGGGGACTGGGGACCCAGTACTTC.

The rearrangement uses TRBV2 and TRBJ1-2, with no clear D. V lost 7 bases, J lost 5 bases, and 11 bases lay in between. The CDR3 has 12 amino acids. From germline, CDR1 is SNHLY and CDR2 FYNNEI. DNA for the CDR3: TGTGCCAGCAAGGCAGTTGATTATGGCTACACCTTC. Translation: CASKAVDYGYTF.

This rearrangement joins TRBV4-3 to TRBJ1-2; no reliable D call. CDR1 is LGHNA and CDR2 is YSLEER in the germline V gene. V gave up 0 bases and J gave up 4 bases, with 6 bases separating them. This CDR3 has 13 residues. The CDR3 DNA reads as TGCGCCAGCAGCCAAGAATGGATCTATGGCTACACCTTC. Amino acid sequence: CASSQEWIYGYTF.

This clonotype showed up just a few times. V usage is TRBV7-9 and J usage is TRBJ1-2; D call uncertain. V was pared by 10 bases and J by 4 bases, with 19 bases between. Germline values: CDR1 SEHNR, CDR2 FQNEAQ (reference sequence). This CDR3 comprises 14 residues. The CDR3 DNA is TGTGCCATCCGGCCCCGGGCGGACTCCTATGGCTACACCTTC. This gives the protein CAIRPRADSYGYTF.

The CDR3, as DNA: TGTGCCAGTGGGGGGGGCAGCACAGATACGCAGTATTTT. Its protein is CASGGGSTDTQYF. The chain recombines TRBV28 with TRBJ2-3; D may be TRBD2 (7 bases). With 9 bases removed from V and 0 bases from J, the gap between germline ends came to 10 bases. Germline assignment: CDR1 MDHEN and CDR2 SYDVKM. The CDR3 loop spans 13 amino acids.

This clonotype was seen a handful of times. This rearrangement joins TRBV11-3 to TRBJ2-1; D perhaps matches TRBD1 (6 bases). Germline values: CDR1 SGHNT, CDR2 YENEEA. The CDR3 contains 17 residues. V was cut by 1 base and J by 4 bases, with 17 bases left in between. CDR3 bases: TGTGCCAGCAGCTTAGGGTACGACAGGCCTGATTACAATGAGCAGTTCTTC. Amino acids: CASSLGYDRPDYNEQFF.